The 5 T cell receptor beta chains reported below all come from one sample, sequenced in a study of cytomegalovirus exposure and HLA in healthy donors. Clones were sequenced by immunoSEQ multiplex PCR, and TCRdb holds only the in-frame ones, with some missing. The repertoire holds some 260,000 clones, more than 75% seen once, with 9.5% to 15% in the top ten. Specimen: PBMCs. Receptors originate from a man between 18 and 35 years old in good health and CMV-seropositive.

The chain is built from TRBV5-4 and TRBJ2-3; D uncertain. Germline V CDR1 and CDR2: SGHNT, YYREEE (reference sequence). V lost 4 bases, J lost 6 bases, and 9 bases lay in between. The CDR3 covers 12 residues. CDR3 in DNA: TGTGCCAGCAGCCCTCGGCGGGATACGCAGTATTTT. Protein: CASSPRRDTQYF.

The genes are TRBV27 and TRBJ2-1, with TRBD2 matching 7 bases. This CDR3 comprises 16 residues. Germline CDR1 is MNHEY and CDR2 is SMNVEV (reference sequence). Trimming cost V 5 bases and J 0 bases; bases outside gene matches: 7. CDR3 DNA: TGTGCCAGCAGTACGCGACTAGCCAACTCCTACAATGAGCAGTTCTTC. Translated, it gives CASSTRLANSYNEQFF.

The V and J genes are TRBV11-3 and TRBJ2-3; 14 nucleotides agree with TRBD2. CDR1 and CDR2 (germline): SGHNT, YENEEA. The junction had 6 bases not matched to a gene; V was cut back by 3 bases and J by 1 base. The CDR3 runs to 18 residues. CDR3 in DNA: TGTGCCAGCAGCTTGGGGACTAGCGGGAGCTCAGGCACAGATACGCAGTATTTT. It specifies CASSLGTSGSSGTDTQYF.

The J gene is TRBJ1-1, the V gene TRBV5-1, with D possibly being TRBD1 (5 bases). CDR3 length: 15 amino acids. Germline-derived CDR1 and CDR2 are SGHRS and YFSETQ. V was cut by 4 bases and J by 0 bases, with 13 bases left in between. CDR3 residues: CASSPKTDMNTEAFF. The CDR3 nucleotides read TGCGCCAGCAGCCCTAAGACGGACATGAACACTGAAGCTTTCTTT.

J is TRBJ2-5 and V is TRBV6-1, with D perhaps matching TRBD1 (5 bases). CDR1 is MNHNS, CDR2 SASEGT, per germline. Trimming removed 4 bases from V and 10 bases from J, with 10 bases in between. This CDR3 contains 11 residues. This CDR3 reads CASSGPGIQYF. The DNA for the CDR3 is TGTGCCAGCAGTGGACCAGGGATCCAGTACTTC.